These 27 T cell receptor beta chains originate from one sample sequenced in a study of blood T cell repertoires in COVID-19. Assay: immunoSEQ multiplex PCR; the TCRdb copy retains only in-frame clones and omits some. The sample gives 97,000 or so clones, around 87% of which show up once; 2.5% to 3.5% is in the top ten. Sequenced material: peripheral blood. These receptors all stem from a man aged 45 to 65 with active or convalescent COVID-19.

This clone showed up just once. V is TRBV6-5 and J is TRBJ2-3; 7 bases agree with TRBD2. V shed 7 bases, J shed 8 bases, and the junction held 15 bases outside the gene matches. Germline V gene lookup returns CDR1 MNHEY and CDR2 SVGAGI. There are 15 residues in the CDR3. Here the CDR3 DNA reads TGTGCCAGCACCGACCGGACTAGTGCGTTTGGTACGCAGTATTTT. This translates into CASTDRTSAFGTQYF.

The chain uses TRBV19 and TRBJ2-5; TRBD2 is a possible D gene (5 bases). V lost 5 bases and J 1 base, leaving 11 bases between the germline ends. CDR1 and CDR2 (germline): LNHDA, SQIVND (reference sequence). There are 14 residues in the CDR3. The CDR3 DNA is TGTGCCAGTAGTCTTCCCGGACTCCAAGAGACCCAGTACTTC. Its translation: CASSLPGLQETQYF.

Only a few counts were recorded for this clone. CDR3 nucleotides: TGTGCCAGCAGTGAAGGAACAGGGGGTAACTATGGCTACACCTTC. Encoded protein: CASSEGTGGNYGYTF. The chain joins TRBV2 to TRBJ1-2, with TRBD1 matching over 8 bases. Germline trimming cut 1 base from V and 1 base from J; bases unmatched to any gene: 2. The CDR3 runs to 15 residues. Germline V gene data show CDR1 as SNHLY and CDR2 as FYNNEI. Full variable domain (outside the CDR3, taken from reference TRBV2 and TRBJ1-2): EPEVTQTPSHQVTQMGQEVILRCVPISNHLYFYWYRQILGQKVEFLVSFYNNEISEKSEIFDDQFSVERPDGSNFTLKIRSTKLEDSAMYFCASSEGTGGNYGYTFGSGTRLTVV.

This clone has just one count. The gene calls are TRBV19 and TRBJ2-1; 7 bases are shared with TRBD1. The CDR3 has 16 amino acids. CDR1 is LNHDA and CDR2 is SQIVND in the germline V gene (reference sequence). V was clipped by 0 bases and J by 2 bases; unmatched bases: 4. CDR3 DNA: TGTGCCAGTAGTATAGATCAGGGGGTAACCTACAATGAGCAGTTCTTC. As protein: CASSIDQGVTYNEQFF.

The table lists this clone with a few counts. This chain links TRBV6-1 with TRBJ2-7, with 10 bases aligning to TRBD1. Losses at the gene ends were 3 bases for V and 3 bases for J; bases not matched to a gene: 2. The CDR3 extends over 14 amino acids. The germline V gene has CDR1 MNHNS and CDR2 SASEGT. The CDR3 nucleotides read TGTGCCAGCAGTGAGTGGGACAGGGGCTACGAGCAGTACTTC. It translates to CASSEWDRGYEQYF.

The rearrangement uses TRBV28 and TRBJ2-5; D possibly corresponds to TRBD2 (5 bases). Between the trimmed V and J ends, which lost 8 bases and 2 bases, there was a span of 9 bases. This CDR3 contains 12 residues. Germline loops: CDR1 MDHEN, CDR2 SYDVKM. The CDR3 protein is CASRDAQETQYF. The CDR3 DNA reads TGTGCCAGCCGGGATGCACAAGAGACCCAGTACTTC.

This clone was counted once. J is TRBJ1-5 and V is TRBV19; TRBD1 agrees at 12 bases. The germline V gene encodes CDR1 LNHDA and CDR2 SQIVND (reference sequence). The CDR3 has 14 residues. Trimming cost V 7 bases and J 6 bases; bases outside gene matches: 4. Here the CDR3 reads CASTGTGGSQPQHF. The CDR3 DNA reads TGTGCCAGTACCGGGACAGGGGGCAGTCAGCCCCAGCATTTT.

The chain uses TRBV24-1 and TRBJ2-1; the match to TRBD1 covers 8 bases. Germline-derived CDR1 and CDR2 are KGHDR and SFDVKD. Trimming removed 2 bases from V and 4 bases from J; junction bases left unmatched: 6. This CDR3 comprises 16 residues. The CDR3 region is CATSDSQGGRYNEQFF. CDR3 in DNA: TGTGCCACCAGTGATTCACAGGGGGGCAGGTACAATGAGCAGTTCTTC.

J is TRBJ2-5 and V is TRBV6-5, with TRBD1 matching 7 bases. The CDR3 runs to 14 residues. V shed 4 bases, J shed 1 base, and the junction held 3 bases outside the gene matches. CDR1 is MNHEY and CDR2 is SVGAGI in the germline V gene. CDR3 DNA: TGTGCCAGCAGTTCAGGGGGATCCCAAGAGACCCAGTACTTC. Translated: CASSSGGSQETQYF.

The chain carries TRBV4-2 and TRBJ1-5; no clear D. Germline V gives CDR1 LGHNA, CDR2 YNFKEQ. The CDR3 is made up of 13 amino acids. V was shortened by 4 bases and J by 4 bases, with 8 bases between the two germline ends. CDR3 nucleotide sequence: TGTGCCAGCAGCCCCGAGGTGAATCAGCCCCAGCATTTT. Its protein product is CASSPEVNQPQHF.

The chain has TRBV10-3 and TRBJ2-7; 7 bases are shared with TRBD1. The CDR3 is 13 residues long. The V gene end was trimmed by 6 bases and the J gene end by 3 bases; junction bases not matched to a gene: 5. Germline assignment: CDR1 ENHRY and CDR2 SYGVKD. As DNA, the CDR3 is TGTGCCATCAGGGACAGGTTGGGCTACGAGCAGTACTTC. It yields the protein CAIRDRLGYEQYF.

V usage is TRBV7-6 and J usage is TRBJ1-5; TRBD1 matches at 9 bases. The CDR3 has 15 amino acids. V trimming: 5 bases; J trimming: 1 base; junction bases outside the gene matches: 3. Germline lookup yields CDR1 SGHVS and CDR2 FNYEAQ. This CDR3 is CASSPGTGSNQPQHF. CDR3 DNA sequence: TGTGCCAGCAGCCCGGGGACAGGGAGCAATCAGCCCCAGCATTTT.

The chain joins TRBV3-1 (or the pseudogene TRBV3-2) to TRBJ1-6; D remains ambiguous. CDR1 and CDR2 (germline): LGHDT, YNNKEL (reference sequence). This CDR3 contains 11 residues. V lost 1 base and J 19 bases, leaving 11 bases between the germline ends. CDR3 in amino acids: CASSQVAVLHF. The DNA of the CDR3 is TGTGCCAGCAGCCAAGTGGCAGTCCTTCACTTT.

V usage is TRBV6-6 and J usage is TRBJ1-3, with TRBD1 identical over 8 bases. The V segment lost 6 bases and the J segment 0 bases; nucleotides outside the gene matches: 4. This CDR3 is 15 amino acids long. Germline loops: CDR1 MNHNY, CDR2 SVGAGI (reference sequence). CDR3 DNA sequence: TGTGCCAGCAGGCCCAGGGGGCTCTCTGGAAACACCATATATTTT. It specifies CASRPRGLSGNTIYF.

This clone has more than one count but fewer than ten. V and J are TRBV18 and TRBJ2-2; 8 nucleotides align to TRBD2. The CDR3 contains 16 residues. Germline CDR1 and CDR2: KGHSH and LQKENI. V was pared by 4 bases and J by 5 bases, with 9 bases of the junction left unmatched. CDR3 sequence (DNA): TGTGCCAGCTCACAACGGGGGGGCGTATCGACCGGGGAGCTGTTTTTT. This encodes CASSQRGGVSTGELFF. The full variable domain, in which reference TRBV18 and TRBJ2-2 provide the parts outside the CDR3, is NAGVMQNPRHLVRRRGQEARLRCSPMKGHSHVYWYRQLPEEGLKFMVYLQKENIIDESGMPKERFSAEFPKEGPSILRIQQVVRGDSAAYFCASSQRGGVSTGELFFGEGSRLTVL.

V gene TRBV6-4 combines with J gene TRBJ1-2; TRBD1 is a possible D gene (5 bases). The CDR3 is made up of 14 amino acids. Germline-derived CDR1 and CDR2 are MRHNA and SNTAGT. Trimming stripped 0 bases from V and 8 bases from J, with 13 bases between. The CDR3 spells CASSDSVQAGGYTF. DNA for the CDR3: TGTGCCAGCAGTGACTCGGTACAGGCAGGGGGCTACACCTTC.

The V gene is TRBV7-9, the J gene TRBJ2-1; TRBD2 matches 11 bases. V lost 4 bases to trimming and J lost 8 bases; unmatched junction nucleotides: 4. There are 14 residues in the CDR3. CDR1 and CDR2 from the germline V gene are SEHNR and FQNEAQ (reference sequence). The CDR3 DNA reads TGTGCCAGCAGCTCCGGACTAGCGGGTTATGAGCAGTTCTTC. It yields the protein CASSSGLAGYEQFF.

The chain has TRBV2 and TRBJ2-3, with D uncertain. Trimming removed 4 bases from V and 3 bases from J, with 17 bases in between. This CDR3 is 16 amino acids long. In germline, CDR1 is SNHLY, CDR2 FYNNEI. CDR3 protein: CASSVDGRYDTDTQYF. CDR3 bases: TGTGCCAGCAGTGTGGATGGGCGCTACGATACAGATACGCAGTATTTT.

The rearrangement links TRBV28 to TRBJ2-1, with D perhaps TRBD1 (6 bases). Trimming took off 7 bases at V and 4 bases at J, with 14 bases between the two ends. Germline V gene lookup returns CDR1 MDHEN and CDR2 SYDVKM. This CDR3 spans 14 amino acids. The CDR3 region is CASNRVPSYNEQFF. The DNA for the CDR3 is TGTGCCAGCAACAGGGTTCCTTCTTACAATGAGCAGTTCTTC.

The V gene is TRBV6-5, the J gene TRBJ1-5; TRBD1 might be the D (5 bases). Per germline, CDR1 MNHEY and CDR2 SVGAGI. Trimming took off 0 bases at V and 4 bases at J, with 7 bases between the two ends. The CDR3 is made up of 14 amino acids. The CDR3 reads CASSYSGGNQPQHF. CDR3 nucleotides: TGTGCCAGCAGTTACTCGGGGGGAAATCAGCCCCAGCATTTT.

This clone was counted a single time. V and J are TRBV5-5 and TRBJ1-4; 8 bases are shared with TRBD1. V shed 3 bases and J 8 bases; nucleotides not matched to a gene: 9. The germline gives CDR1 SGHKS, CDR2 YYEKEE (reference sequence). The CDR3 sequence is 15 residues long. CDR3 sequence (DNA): TGTGCCAGCAGCTACAGCACCGGACAGGGAGAAAAACTGTTTTTT. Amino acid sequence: CASSYSTGQGEKLFF.

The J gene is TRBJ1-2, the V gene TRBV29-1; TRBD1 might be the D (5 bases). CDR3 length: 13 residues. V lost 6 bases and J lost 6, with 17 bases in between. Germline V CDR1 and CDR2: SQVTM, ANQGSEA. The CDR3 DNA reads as TGCAGCGTGGACACGGGAGGGACCCATGGCTACACCTTC. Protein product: CSVDTGGTHGYTF.

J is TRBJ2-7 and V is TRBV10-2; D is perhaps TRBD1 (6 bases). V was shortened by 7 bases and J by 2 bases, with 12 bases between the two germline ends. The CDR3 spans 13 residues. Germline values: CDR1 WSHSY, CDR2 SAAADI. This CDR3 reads CASMRQETYEQYF. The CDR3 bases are TGCGCCAGCATGAGACAGGAAACCTACGAGCAGTACTTC.

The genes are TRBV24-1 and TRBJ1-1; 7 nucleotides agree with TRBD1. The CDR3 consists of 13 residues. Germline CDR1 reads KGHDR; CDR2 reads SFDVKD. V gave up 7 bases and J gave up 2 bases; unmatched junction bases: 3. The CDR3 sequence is CATRGTVNTEAFF. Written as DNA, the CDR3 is TGTGCCACCAGGGGGACAGTCAACACTGAAGCTTTCTTT.

The chain's CDR3 is CASSLVPGPRGYTF. As DNA, the CDR3 is TGTGCCAGCAGCTTAGTCCCAGGGCCTAGAGGCTACACCTTC. The chain recombines TRBV7-2 with TRBJ1-2; possibly TRBD1 for D (5 bases). Per the germline V gene, CDR1 is SGHTA and CDR2 is FQGNSA. The CDR3 totals 14 residues. Between the trimmed V and J ends, which lost 1 base and 8 bases, there was a span of 14 bases.

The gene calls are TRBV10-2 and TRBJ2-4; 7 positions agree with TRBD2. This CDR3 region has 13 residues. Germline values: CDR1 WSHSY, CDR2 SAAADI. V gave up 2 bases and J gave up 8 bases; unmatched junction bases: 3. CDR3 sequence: CASSETSDYIQYF. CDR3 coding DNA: TGCGCCAGCAGTGAGACTAGCGATTACATTCAGTACTTC.

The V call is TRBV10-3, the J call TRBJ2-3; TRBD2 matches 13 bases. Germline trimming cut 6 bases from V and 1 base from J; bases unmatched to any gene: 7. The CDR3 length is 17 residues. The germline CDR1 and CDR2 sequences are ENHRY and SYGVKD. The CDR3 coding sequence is TGTGCCATCAGACCAAATGGACTAGCGGGGGGCACAGATACGCAGTATTTT. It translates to CAIRPNGLAGGTDTQYF.